This is a list of T cell receptor beta chains from one sample in a study of radiation and T cells in renal cell carcinoma. Libraries were prepared by immunoSEQ multiplex PCR; TCRdb keeps only in-frame clonotypes and omits some of them. This sample has about 150,000 clones; 80% to 90% occur once, and the top ten carry 15% to 20%. The sequenced sample was blood, obtained from a patient whose treatment included radiotherapy and nephrectomy. The receptors were sampled from a woman in her forties or fifties with renal cell carcinoma. The CDR3 runs from the conserved cysteine through the conserved F or W. Fields, in order: clone size, CDR3 length, D gene, J gene, V gene, CDR3 DNA, CDR3 protein. A D gene is named only where the DNA matches it firmly. Size tells how often a clone was seen (once, few, many) or the class of an expanded clone, and some rows leave it out.

abundance: .; len: 15; d_gene: .; j_gene: TRBJ2-1; v_gene: TRBV5-1; CDR3nt: TGCGCCAGCAGCTTGGCCGGGAGCTCCTACAATGAGCAGTTCTTC; CDR3aa: CASSLAGSSYNEQFF
abundance: .; len: 11; d_gene: .; j_gene: TRBJ2-7; v_gene: TRBV5-8; CDR3nt: TGTGCCAGCAGCTTGGACTACGAGCAGTACTTC; CDR3aa: CASSLDYEQYF
abundance: once; len: 13; d_gene: TRBD1; j_gene: TRBJ2-7; v_gene: TRBV27; CDR3nt: TGTGCCAGCAGAAAAACAGGGGGTTACGAGCAGTACTTC; CDR3aa: CASRKTGGYEQYF
abundance: .; len: 15; d_gene: .; j_gene: TRBJ1-2; v_gene: TRBV19; CDR3nt: TGTGCCAGTACCCCTAAAGGGGGGGGTAACTATGGCTACACCTTC; CDR3aa: CASTPKGGGNYGYTF
abundance: .; len: 12; d_gene: .; j_gene: TRBJ2-1; v_gene: TRBV19; CDR3nt: TGTGCCAGTAGTATCGGCCAGATGAAGCAGTTCTTC; CDR3aa: CASSIGQMKQFF
abundance: .; len: 12; d_gene: .; j_gene: TRBJ2-5; v_gene: TRBV10-3; CDR3nt: TGTGCCATCAGTGTCCACCAAGAGACCCAGTACTTC; CDR3aa: CAISVHQETQYF
abundance: once; len: 12; d_gene: TRBD1; j_gene: TRBJ2-7; v_gene: TRBV29-1; CDR3nt: TGCAGCGTTGTCCAGGGGGCCTACGAGCAGTACTTC; CDR3aa: CSVVQGAYEQYF
abundance: .; len: 11; d_gene: .; j_gene: TRBJ2-5; v_gene: TRBV27; CDR3nt: TGTGCCAGCAGGCGCCAAGAGACCCAGTACTTC; CDR3aa: CASRRQETQYF
abundance: .; len: 15; d_gene: .; j_gene: TRBJ1-5; v_gene: TRBV19; CDR3nt: TGTGCCAGTGGGGGCGGATTAGCAGGCAATCAGCCCCAGCATTTT; CDR3aa: CASGGGLAGNQPQHF
abundance: medium-sized; len: 12; d_gene: .; j_gene: TRBJ2-7; v_gene: TRBV28; CDR3nt: TGTGCCAGCAGCCAAGACAGACTCGAGCAGTACTTC; CDR3aa: CASSQDRLEQYF
abundance: .; len: 12; d_gene: .; j_gene: TRBJ2-4; v_gene: TRBV2; CDR3nt: TGTGCCAGCAATTCAAGCCCAAACATTCAGTACTTC; CDR3aa: CASNSSPNIQYF
abundance: .; len: 17; d_gene: TRBD2; j_gene: TRBJ2-2; v_gene: TRBV15; CDR3nt: TGTGCCACCAGCAGAGTGGGAGCGGGAGTGGGTACCGGGGAGCTGTTTTTT; CDR3aa: CATSRVGAGVGTGELFF
abundance: .; len: 16; d_gene: .; j_gene: TRBJ1-4; v_gene: TRBV9; CDR3nt: TGTGCCAGCAGCGTAGCTACCCAGGGCGGGTATGAAAAACTGTTTTTT; CDR3aa: CASSVATQGGYEKLFF
abundance: .; len: 15; d_gene: .; j_gene: TRBJ2-1; v_gene: TRBV4-3; CDR3nt: TGCGCCAGCAGCCAAACTACGCGGGGATCTGATCAGCAGTTCTTC; CDR3aa: CASSQTTRGSDQQFF
abundance: .; len: 16; d_gene: TRBD1; j_gene: TRBJ1-4; v_gene: TRBV4-1; CDR3nt: TGCGCCAGCAGCCAGGGGGACAGCCTGAGGGATGAAAAACTGTTTTTT; CDR3aa: CASSQGDSLRDEKLFF
abundance: .; len: 12; d_gene: TRBD1; j_gene: TRBJ2-7; v_gene: TRBV10-3; CDR3nt: TGTGCCAGCCGGGACAGCTCCTACGAGCAGTACTTC; CDR3aa: CASRDSSYEQYF
abundance: .; len: 14; d_gene: .; j_gene: TRBJ1-2; v_gene: TRBV5-1; CDR3nt: TGCGCCAGCAGTCGGGACACGCCTAACTATGGCTACACCTTC; CDR3aa: CASSRDTPNYGYTF
abundance: .; len: 16; d_gene: TRBD2; j_gene: TRBJ2-3; v_gene: TRBV11-2; CDR3nt: TGTGCCAGCAGCTTCCGACTAGCGGGAGTCGCAGATACGCAGTATTTT; CDR3aa: CASSFRLAGVADTQYF
abundance: .; len: 14; d_gene: .; j_gene: TRBJ2-1; v_gene: TRBV7-9; CDR3nt: TGTGCCAGCAGCTTAGCCGAGACTGCCCGCGAGCAGTTCTTC; CDR3aa: CASSLAETAREQFF
abundance: few; len: 14; d_gene: .; j_gene: TRBJ1-2; v_gene: TRBV11-2; CDR3nt: TGTGCCAGCAGCAATTCTCCCATGGGAAGGGGCTACACCTTC; CDR3aa: CASSNSPMGRGYTF
abundance: .; len: 13; d_gene: TRBD1; j_gene: TRBJ2-3; v_gene: TRBV19; CDR3nt: TGTGCCAGTAGAGGGACAGGGGAGAATACGCAGTATTTT; CDR3aa: CASRGTGENTQYF
abundance: .; len: 14; d_gene: .; j_gene: TRBJ2-5; v_gene: TRBV10-3; CDR3nt: TGTGCCATCAGGGGCCGGGGTTGGAGAGAGACCCAGTACTTC; CDR3aa: CAIRGRGWRETQYF
abundance: .; len: 16; d_gene: .; j_gene: TRBJ1-2; v_gene: TRBV30; CDR3nt: TGTGCCTCCCGTCGGGGGCTCAGTGGAAGTAACTATGGCTACACCTTC; CDR3aa: CASRRGLSGSNYGYTF
abundance: .; len: 14; d_gene: TRBD1; j_gene: TRBJ1-1; v_gene: TRBV10-3; CDR3nt: TGTGCCATCAGTGAAAGCACAGGGGGCACTGAAGCTTTCTTT; CDR3aa: CAISESTGGTEAFF
abundance: .; len: 13; d_gene: .; j_gene: TRBJ2-3; v_gene: TRBV6-6; CDR3nt: TGTGCCAGCGGTAGTAGCGGAACAGATACGCAGTATTTT; CDR3aa: CASGSSGTDTQYF
abundance: .; len: 15; d_gene: .; j_gene: TRBJ1-1; v_gene: TRBV2; CDR3nt: TGTGCCAGCAGTGTGGAGGGACTGATGAACACTGAAGCTTTCTTT; CDR3aa: CASSVEGLMNTEAFF
abundance: once; len: 15; d_gene: TRBD1; j_gene: TRBJ2-2; v_gene: TRBV9; CDR3nt: TGTGCCAGCAGCGTCGGACAGGGTGGCGCCGGGGAGCTGTTTTTT; CDR3aa: CASSVGQGGAGELFF
abundance: .; len: 15; d_gene: TRBD1; j_gene: TRBJ2-3; v_gene: TRBV19; CDR3nt: TGTGCCAGTAGTTTAACAGGGGTGGGGACAGATACGCAGTATTTT; CDR3aa: CASSLTGVGTDTQYF
abundance: .; len: 15; d_gene: .; j_gene: TRBJ2-5; v_gene: TRBV9; CDR3nt: TGTGCCAGCAGCGTAGACCCCCAGAGGCAAGAGACCCAGTACTTC; CDR3aa: CASSVDPQRQETQYF
abundance: .; len: 16; d_gene: .; j_gene: TRBJ2-3; v_gene: TRBV5-5; CDR3nt: TGTGCCAGCAGCTTGGGGGGTAGTACTAGCACAGATACGCAGTATTTT; CDR3aa: CASSLGGSTSTDTQYF
abundance: .; len: 15; d_gene: TRBD1; j_gene: TRBJ1-4; v_gene: TRBV5-4; CDR3nt: TGTGCCAGCAGCTTGAAGGGACAGGGATATGAAAAACTGTTTTTT; CDR3aa: CASSLKGQGYEKLFF
abundance: .; len: 15; d_gene: TRBD2; j_gene: TRBJ2-7; v_gene: TRBV14; CDR3nt: TGTGCCAGCAGCCAAGTGGGACTAGCGGGAGTCGAGCAGTACTTC; CDR3aa: CASSQVGLAGVEQYF
abundance: .; len: 15; d_gene: .; j_gene: TRBJ2-7; v_gene: TRBV4-3; CDR3nt: TGCGCCAGCAGCCAAGATCTCGATAGCTCCTACGAGCAGTACTTC; CDR3aa: CASSQDLDSSYEQYF
abundance: .; len: 13; d_gene: .; j_gene: TRBJ1-5; v_gene: TRBV5-1; CDR3nt: TGCGCCAGCAGCTTGGGAAAGGGCAAGCCCCAGCATTTT; CDR3aa: CASSLGKGKPQHF
abundance: .; len: 15; d_gene: TRBD2; j_gene: TRBJ2-7; v_gene: TRBV28; CDR3nt: TGTGCCAGCAGTTTAGTCCTAGCGGGCGAATACGAGCAGTACTTC; CDR3aa: CASSLVLAGEYEQYF
abundance: .; len: 11; d_gene: .; j_gene: TRBJ2-7; v_gene: TRBV11-2; CDR3nt: TGTGCCAGCAGCCCTAGCTACGAGCAGTACTTC; CDR3aa: CASSPSYEQYF
abundance: .; len: 14; d_gene: .; j_gene: TRBJ2-3; v_gene: TRBV4-1; CDR3nt: TGCGCCAGCAGCCAACAGGGGCGCACAGATACGCAGTATTTT; CDR3aa: CASSQQGRTDTQYF
abundance: .; len: 16; d_gene: TRBD1; j_gene: TRBJ2-1; v_gene: TRBV7-6; CDR3nt: TGTGCCAGCAGCACTGACAGGGGGCTTGGTGACAATGAGCAGTTCTTC; CDR3aa: CASSTDRGLGDNEQFF
abundance: .; len: 14; d_gene: TRBD1; j_gene: TRBJ1-3; v_gene: TRBV10-3; CDR3nt: TGTGCCATTGGGGACAGTAGCTCTGGAAACACCATATATTTT; CDR3aa: CAIGDSSSGNTIYF
abundance: .; len: 15; d_gene: .; j_gene: TRBJ1-1; v_gene: TRBV28; CDR3nt: TGTGCCAGCAGTGCGGGGGGGCTCCAGAACACTGAAGCTTTCTTT; CDR3aa: CASSAGGLQNTEAFF
abundance: .; len: 14; d_gene: TRBD1; j_gene: TRBJ2-7; v_gene: TRBV18; CDR3nt: TGTGCCAGCTCAACTGGGACAGGCTCCTACGAGCAGTACTTC; CDR3aa: CASSTGTGSYEQYF
abundance: .; len: 15; d_gene: .; j_gene: TRBJ1-4; v_gene: TRBV2; CDR3nt: TGTGCCAGCAGTGAAGCTACAGGGCCGGGGGAAAAACTGTTTTTT; CDR3aa: CASSEATGPGEKLFF
abundance: .; len: 13; d_gene: .; j_gene: TRBJ1-1; v_gene: TRBV19; CDR3nt: TGTGCCAGTAGTGCCGACGGGAACACTGAAGCTTTCTTT; CDR3aa: CASSADGNTEAFF
abundance: .; len: 16; d_gene: .; j_gene: TRBJ1-3; v_gene: TRBV7-9; CDR3nt: TGTGCCAGCAGCTTAGCTTTAGGGGCCTCTGGAAACACCATATATTTT; CDR3aa: CASSLALGASGNTIYF
abundance: .; len: 16; d_gene: .; j_gene: TRBJ1-5; v_gene: TRBV7-8; CDR3nt: TGTGCCAGCAGAAAACAGGGTTTCTGGAGCAATCAGCCCCAGCATTTT; CDR3aa: CASRKQGFWSNQPQHF
abundance: .; len: 14; d_gene: .; j_gene: TRBJ2-7; v_gene: TRBV5-4; CDR3nt: TGTGCCAGCAGCTTGGCAGACAGGAGGTACGAGCAGTACTTC; CDR3aa: CASSLADRRYEQYF
abundance: few; len: 12; d_gene: .; j_gene: TRBJ1-2; v_gene: TRBV28; CDR3nt: TGTGCCAGCAGAGTAGGGGGCTATGGCTACACCTTC; CDR3aa: CASRVGGYGYTF
abundance: few; len: 15; d_gene: TRBD2; j_gene: TRBJ2-1; v_gene: TRBV10-1; CDR3nt: TGCGCCAGCAGTGAGGGGACTAGCGGCTTCGTGGAGCAGTTCTTC; CDR3aa: CASSEGTSGFVEQFF
abundance: .; len: 13; d_gene: .; j_gene: TRBJ1-1; v_gene: TRBV2; CDR3nt: TGTGCCAGGAAGCTGCTGGGGGGAACTGAAGCTTTCTTT; CDR3aa: CARKLLGGTEAFF